The 32 T cell receptor beta chains listed next were all sequenced from one sample in a study of Ad26.COV2.S vaccination and SARS-CoV-2 variants. As to treatment: over 15 received Ad26.COV2.S at low or high dose, single or two shots; a few received placebo; per-sample allocation not given. It was on day 63 after the first vaccine or placebo injection that samples were taken. Assay used: immunoSEQ multiplex PCR; TCRdb lists only in-frame clones, some missing. Altogether roughly 410,000 clones are present, about four fifths being singletons, with the ten largest covering more than 7%. The sequences come from peripheral blood, collected in a trial of Ad26.COV2.S vaccine versus placebo. Receptors were obtained from a person between 18 and 59 years old who received the Ad26.COV2.S COVID-19 vaccine or a placebo.

This sequence joins TRBV27 and TRBJ2-3; D ambiguous. V was cut by 4 bases and J by 5 bases, with 10 bases left in between. The CDR3 has 13 amino acids. The germline V gene encodes CDR1 MNHEY and CDR2 SMNVEV (reference sequence). CDR3 amino acids: CASSYQDGDTQYF. CDR3 nucleotides: TGTGCCAGCAGTTACCAGGACGGAGATACGCAGTATTTT.

This clone is a singleton in its sample. The chain uses TRBV5-6 and TRBJ2-1, with D possibly matching TRBD2 (6 bases). Germline V gives CDR1 SGHDT, CDR2 YYEEEE. V lost 0 bases and J lost 11, with 21 bases in between. The CDR3 has 16 amino acids. CDR3 loop: CASSLGARRGPRQQFF. Written as DNA, the CDR3 is TGTGCCAGCAGCTTGGGGGCGCGGCGGGGCCCCCGCCAGCAGTTCTTC.

This rearrangement joins TRBV6-5 to TRBJ2-3; no reliable D call. The CDR3 has 16 amino acids. V lost 4 bases and J lost 0, with 14 bases in between. Germline CDR1 reads MNHEY; CDR2 reads SVGAGI. CDR3 amino acids: CASSFTSSSSTDTQYF. Here the CDR3 DNA reads TGTGCCAGCAGTTTCACGAGTTCCTCTAGCACAGATACGCAGTATTTT.

The V and J genes are TRBV9 and TRBJ2-2; D is perhaps TRBD2 (6 bases). The CDR3 has 16 residues. Germline CDR1 reads SGDLS; CDR2 reads YYNGEE. Trimming stripped 3 bases from V and 4 bases from J, with 16 bases between. CDR3 sequence reads: CASSDGGSLSTGELFF. The CDR3 DNA follows: TGTGCCAGCAGCGATGGGGGGTCCTTGAGCACCGGGGAGCTGTTTTTT.

This clone has only a few counts. V and J are TRBV10-3 and TRBJ1-2; D unresolved. V was shortened by 6 bases and J by 2 bases, with 10 bases between the two germline ends. This CDR3 contains 13 residues. Germline V gene lookup returns CDR1 ENHRY and CDR2 SYGVKD. The CDR3 DNA reads as TGTGCCATCAGCGTCAGTTTAAACTATGGCTACACCTTC. Translating it yields CAISVSLNYGYTF.

This clone was recorded a few times. This sequence joins TRBV7-6 and TRBJ1-2; no clear D gene. This CDR3 is 13 amino acids long. The ends were cut back, 1 base at V and 8 bases at J, with 11 bases in the middle. From germline, CDR1 is SGHVS and CDR2 FNYEAQ. In DNA, the CDR3 is TGTGCCAGCAGCTTAGACCCGAGTCGGGGCTACACCTTC. Protein sequence: CASSLDPSRGYTF.

CDR3 amino acids: CASSFRGLGNVTF. The CDR3 nucleotides are TGTGCCAGCAGCTTTCGCGGACTGGGGAATGTGACCTTC. V gene TRBV12-3 or TRBV12-4 combines with J gene TRBJ1-2; no clear D. The CDR3 extends over 13 amino acids. V was clipped by 6 bases and J by 14 bases, with 22 bases between them.

The chain recombines TRBV4-1 with TRBJ2-1; TRBD2 might be the D (6 bases). Germline V lookup: CDR1 MGHRA, CDR2 YSYEKL. CDR3 length: 17 residues. Trimming shortened V by 0 bases and J by 1 base, and 13 bases separated the two germline ends. Here the CDR3 reads CASSQDIRSGSYNEQFF. CDR3 DNA sequence: TGCGCCAGCAGCCAAGATATAAGGAGCGGGTCCTACAATGAGCAGTTCTTC.

The chain uses TRBV4-2 and TRBJ2-5; maybe TRBD2 (5 bases). Germline V gives CDR1 LGHNA, CDR2 YNFKEQ. Between the trimmed V and J ends, which lost 10 bases and 6 bases, there was a span of 18 bases. The CDR3 totals 13 residues. The CDR3: CAIRGLLPKTQYF. In DNA form, the CDR3 reads TGTGCCATCCGGGGTCTTCTCCCGAAGACCCAGTACTTC.

This chain uses TRBV12-3 or TRBV12-4 with TRBJ1-6, with D uncertain. The CDR3 extends over 12 amino acids. The V and J ends lost 2 bases and 10 bases respectively, with 6 bases between them. As DNA, the CDR3 is TGTGCCAGCAGTTTATCGACCTCACCCCTCCACTTT. Protein: CASSLSTSPLHF.

This chain uses TRBV3-1 (or the pseudogene TRBV3-2) with TRBJ2-5, with 15 bases fitting TRBD2. The trim removed 4 bases at V and 0 bases at J, leaving 3 bases unmatched. This CDR3 has 17 residues. Germline CDR1 and CDR2: LGHDT and YNNKEL (reference sequence). This CDR3 is CASSLGTSGGYQETQYF. The CDR3, as DNA: TGTGCCAGCAGCCTTGGGACTAGCGGGGGGTACCAAGAGACCCAGTACTTC.

V usage is TRBV6-5 and J usage is TRBJ2-1; TRBD2 is a possible D gene (6 bases). The CDR3 covers 15 residues. V dropped 5 bases and J dropped 6 bases, with 17 bases sitting between them. In germline, CDR1 is MNHEY, CDR2 SVGAGI. CDR3 bases: TGTGCCAGCAGTACCCCGGGAGTAGAAAGCAATGAGCAGTTCTTC. Its translation: CASSTPGVESNEQFF.

The CDR3, as DNA: TGTGCCAGCAGCCAAGCGGGATTTACCTACGAGCAGTACTTC. Protein sequence: CASSQAGFTYEQYF. This chain uses TRBV4-2 with TRBJ2-7, with a weak D call TRBD2 (5 bases). The CDR3 is made up of 14 amino acids. V was cut by 1 base and J by 2 bases, with 9 bases left in between. CDR1 is LGHNA and CDR2 is YNFKEQ in the germline V gene.

V and J are TRBV30 and TRBJ2-7; TRBD2 agrees at 10 bases. Germline CDR1 is GTSNPN and CDR2 is SVGIG (reference sequence). This CDR3 comprises 16 residues. J lost 3 bases, V lost 0 bases, and 8 bases had no gene match. CDR3 amino acids: CAWSVRLAGDNYEQYF. The CDR3, as DNA: TGTGCCTGGAGTGTACGACTAGCGGGCGATAACTACGAGCAGTACTTC.

The genes are TRBV6-1 and TRBJ2-7; 7 bases match TRBD2. Per the germline V gene, CDR1 is MNHNS and CDR2 is SASEGT. Trimming cost V 2 bases and J 4 bases; bases outside gene matches: 11. This CDR3 spans 16 amino acids. For the CDR3, the DNA is TGTGCCAGCAGTGAAATAGTGGGAGGGCCGCAGTACGAGCAGTACTTC. This encodes CASSEIVGGPQYEQYF.

The chain joins TRBV5-5 to TRBJ1-5; perhaps TRBD1 as D (6 bases). Per the germline V gene, CDR1 is SGHKS and CDR2 is YYEKEE (reference sequence). Deletions cut 3 bases from V and 3 bases from J, with 13 bases between. This CDR3 spans 15 amino acids. The CDR3 DNA reads as TGTGCCAGCAGCTGGACAGCTAATATCAATCAGCCCCAGCATTTT. Residues: CASSWTANINQPQHF.

The V call is TRBV6-6, the J call TRBJ2-1; TRBD1 might be the D (5 bases). The CDR3 extends over 14 amino acids. V was trimmed by 5 bases and J by 4 bases, leaving 12 bases between them. Germline CDR1 MNHNY, CDR2 SVGAGI (reference sequence). The CDR3 sequence is CASSQSRGYNEQFF. CDR3 nucleotide sequence: TGTGCCAGCAGTCAGAGTAGGGGTTACAATGAGCAGTTCTTC.

The V call is TRBV5-1, the J call TRBJ1-1; D is unresolved. Germline V gene lookup returns CDR1 SGHRS and CDR2 YFSETQ. Between the trimmed V and J ends, which lost 0 bases and 0 bases, there was a span of 9 bases. This CDR3 spans 15 amino acids. The CDR3 nucleotides read TGCGCCAGCAGCTTGGATCTGAGGGTGAACACTGAAGCTTTCTTT. It specifies CASSLDLRVNTEAFF.

The V gene is TRBV3-1 (or the pseudogene TRBV3-2), the J gene TRBJ2-7; a possible D gene is TRBD2 (5 bases). The ends were cut back, 5 bases at V and 1 base at J, with 9 bases in the middle. The CDR3 is 13 residues long. Germline assignment: CDR1 LGHDT and CDR2 YNNKEL (reference sequence). CDR3 DNA sequence: TGTGCCAGCAGCAAACTAGTGTCCTACGAGCAGTACTTC. The encoded protein is CASSKLVSYEQYF.

CDR3 region: CASSLSMGRAEAFF. The CDR3 DNA follows: TGTGCCAGCAGTCTTTCAATGGGCAGGGCTGAAGCTTTCTTT. This rearrangement joins TRBV6-5 to TRBJ1-1; D perhaps matches TRBD1 (5 bases). The CDR3 loop spans 14 amino acids. Germline CDR1 is MNHEY and CDR2 is SVGAGI. Trimming took off 5 bases at V and 6 bases at J, with 16 bases between the two ends.

The chain links TRBV5-6 to TRBJ2-7; D is uncertain. Germline CDR1 reads SGHDT; CDR2 reads YYEEEE. V lost 0 bases, J lost 2 bases, and 9 bases lay in between. The CDR3 has 14 amino acids. This CDR3 is CASSLGRAPYEQYF. The CDR3, as DNA: TGTGCCAGCAGCTTGGGACGGGCCCCCTACGAGCAGTACTTC.

V gene TRBV6-1 combines with J gene TRBJ1-3, with 10 positions matching TRBD1. The length of the CDR3 is 16 residues. Per the germline V gene, CDR1 is MNHNS and CDR2 is SASEGT. V dropped 3 bases and J dropped 4; count of bases not matched to a gene: 6. CDR3 DNA sequence: TGTGCCAGCAGTGATCCGGGACAGGGGAGAGGAAACACCATATATTTT. Its protein is CASSDPGQGRGNTIYF.

The rearrangement joins TRBV6-5 to TRBJ1-3; possibly TRBD1 for D (5 bases). CDR3 length equals 14 residues. The V and J ends lost 5 bases and 3 bases respectively, with 11 bases between them. CDR1 MNHEY and CDR2 SVGAGI come from the germline V gene. The CDR3 here is CASSRGGIGNTIYF. CDR3 DNA sequence: TGTGCCAGCAGTAGGGGAGGTATTGGAAACACCATATATTTT.

The chain recombines TRBV27 with TRBJ2-1; 12 nucleotides match TRBD2. The CDR3 totals 15 residues. The V and J ends lost 8 bases and 7 bases, in that order; junction bases with no gene match: 9. Germline CDR1 reads MNHEY; CDR2 reads SMNVEV (reference sequence). For the CDR3, the DNA is TGTGCCAGCGGTGCAACCGGACTAGCGGGGAATGAGCAGTTCTTC. Translation: CASGATGLAGNEQFF.

Of note for this clone: This specimen includes other DNA sequences encoding the same CDR3. This chain connects TRBV30 to TRBJ1-5, with a tentative D call TRBD1 (6 bases). The CDR3 runs 13 residues. Germline CDR1 and CDR2: GTSNPN and SVGIG (reference sequence). V lost 1 base, J lost 4 bases, and 8 bases lay in between. CDR3 bases: TGTGCCTGGAGTGCTCAGGGGAATCAGCCCCAGCATTTT. Translated, it gives CAWSAQGNQPQHF.

The rearrangement links TRBV6-6 to TRBJ1-1, with D possibly TRBD1 on 5 matching bases. The CDR3 extends over 13 amino acids. The germline V gene has CDR1 MNHNY and CDR2 SVGAGI (reference sequence). Trimming pared 6 bases from V and 1 base from J, leaving 9 bases between. Here the CDR3 DNA reads TGTGCCAGCAGCCGGGGACCGAACACTGAAGCTTTCTTT. It is translated as CASSRGPNTEAFF.

The genes are TRBV27 and TRBJ2-3; D gene unclear. V lost 3 bases, J lost 4 bases, and 14 bases lay in between. Germline assignment: CDR1 MNHEY and CDR2 SMNVEV (reference sequence). There are 15 residues in the CDR3. The CDR3, as DNA: TGTGCCAGCAGTTTTAGAGCGCTAGGCCCAGATACGCAGTATTTT. Its protein is CASSFRALGPDTQYF.

V is TRBV7-2 and J is TRBJ1-2, with D unresolved. V lost 3 bases and J 8 bases, leaving 7 bases between the germline ends. This CDR3 region has 11 residues. In germline, CDR1 is SGHTA, CDR2 FQGNSA. The DNA of the CDR3 is TGTGCCAGCAGCTTTAGTTGGGGCTACACCTTC. It codes for CASSFSWGYTF.

The chain uses TRBV4-2 and TRBJ1-2, with 7 nucleotides matching TRBD1. The CDR3 is made up of 17 amino acids. Germline CDR1 is LGHNA and CDR2 is YNFKEQ. The V and J ends lost 0 bases and 2 bases, in that order; junction bases with no gene match: 9. The CDR3 is CASSQEDWAGGNYGYTF. The CDR3, as DNA: TGTGCCAGCAGCCAAGAGGATTGGGCAGGGGGGAACTATGGCTACACCTTC.

The chain has TRBV28 and TRBJ2-7; D call uncertain. Germline V gene sequence: CDR1 MDHEN, CDR2 SYDVKM. The CDR3 extends over 13 amino acids. The V and J ends lost 3 bases and 2 bases respectively, with 8 bases between them. CDR3 residues: CASSLGRTYEQYF. CDR3 bases: TGTGCCAGCAGTTTGGGCCGAACCTACGAGCAGTACTTC.

The chain has TRBV19 and TRBJ1-1; no clear D gene. V lost 7 bases, J lost 8 bases, and 11 bases lay in between. This CDR3 is built from 11 residues. The germline V gene has CDR1 LNHDA and CDR2 SQIVND (reference sequence). CDR3 loop: CASTLSEEAFF. CDR3 in DNA: TGTGCCAGTACTCTGTCAGAAGAAGCTTTCTTT.

The CDR3 region has the DNA TGTGCCAGCTCATCCGACAGGGGCATGAACACTGAAGCTTTCTTT. Translation gives CASSSDRGMNTEAFF. This chain links TRBV18 with TRBJ1-1; TRBD1 aligns across 8 bases. There are 15 residues in the CDR3. Germline V gene sequence: CDR1 KGHSH, CDR2 LQKENI. Germline trimming cut 5 bases from V and 0 bases from J; bases unmatched to any gene: 5.